This passage covers 27 T cell receptor beta chains from one sample sequenced in a study of vaccination and CD4 T cells after COVID-19. As to treatment: roughly nine-day PBMC culture with coronavirus spike peptide pools or control peptides (ViraFEST assay). Antigens of these TCRs are unknown. With the Oncomine TCR Beta short-read assay, DNA from cultured CD4+ T cells was sequenced. One entry per CDR3 protein results from TCRdb running MiXCR on the PCR reads. This sample yields 15,000 or so distinct CDR3 sequences, of which 30% to 40% are seen a single time; roughly 25% belongs to the top ten. The sequenced sample was CD4+ T cells from blood, cultured in vitro, obtained before SARS-CoV-2 vaccination. Receptors originate from a human donor who received a COVID-19 vaccine.

This chain uses TRBV30 with TRBJ2-4; 9 positions agree with TRBD2. This CDR3 region has 14 residues. Looked up from germline, CDR1 is GTSNPN and CDR2 is SVGIG (reference sequence). J gave up 8 bases and V 0 bases, and 5 bases lay outside the gene matches. CDR3 residues: CAWSVAGGLDIQYF. CDR3 in DNA: TGTGCCTGGAGTGTAGCGGGGGGTCTCGACATTCAGTACTTC.

This chain connects TRBV19 to TRBJ2-7, with D perhaps matching TRBD2 (6 bases). The V and J ends lost 5 bases and 1 base respectively, with 18 bases between them. Germline V lookup: CDR1 LNHDA, CDR2 SQIVND (reference sequence). This CDR3 is 16 amino acids long. The CDR3 reads CASSPTPGGISYEQYF. The CDR3 DNA is TGTGCCAGTAGTCCGACCCCGGGCGGGATATCCTACGAGCAGTACTTC.

The genes are TRBV18 and TRBJ2-7; 7 nucleotides line up with TRBD2. Trimming took 6 bases from V and 5 from J; bases not matched to a gene: 4. CDR3 length: 12 amino acids. Germline V lookup: CDR1 KGHSH, CDR2 LQKENI. The CDR3, as DNA: TGTGCCAGCTCCGAGGGGAGGGACGAGCAGTACTTC. Translation gives CASSEGRDEQYF.

This chain joins TRBV7-9 and TRBJ2-5, with TRBD2 matching over 9 bases. The CDR3 loop spans 15 amino acids. Germline values: CDR1 SEHNR, CDR2 FQNEAQ (reference sequence). J was trimmed by 1 base and V by 2 bases; bases with no gene match: 2. CDR3 bases: TGTGCCAGCAGCTTATGGCGGGGGGGCCAAGAGACCCAGTACTTC. This sequence encodes CASSLWRGGQETQYF.

This clonotype came up a few times. The chain couples TRBV10-3 to TRBJ1-1; 10 nucleotides line up with TRBD1. Unmatched junction bases numbered 4, after V lost 2 bases and J lost 1 base. Germline CDR1 is ENHRY and CDR2 is SYGVKD. The CDR3 spans 16 residues. The DNA of the CDR3 is TGTGCCATCAGTGAGCAGGGACAGGGGCCGAACACTGAAGCTTTCTTT. It yields the protein CAISEQGQGPNTEAFF.

By frequency in the sample, this clonotype is large. CDR3 region: CATSEVGLQPQHF. In DNA form, the CDR3 reads TGTGCCACCAGTGAGGTCGGTCTACAGCCCCAGCATTTT. The genes are TRBV24-1 and TRBJ1-5, with no clear D. V lost 4 bases, J lost 7 bases, and 10 bases lay in between. This CDR3 comprises 13 residues. Germline lookup yields CDR1 KGHDR and CDR2 SFDVKD.

The genes are TRBV3-1 and TRBJ1-1, with D unclear. CDR3 length: 14 residues. The V and J ends lost 2 bases and 4 bases respectively, with 11 bases between them. Germline V CDR1 and CDR2: LGHDT, YNNKEL (reference sequence). The CDR3 DNA reads TGTGCCAGCAGCCAAACACGGCCGGCCACTGAAGCTTTCTTT. This sequence encodes CASSQTRPATEAFF. The full variable domain, in which reference TRBV3-1 and TRBJ1-1 provide the parts outside the CDR3, is DTAVSQTPKYLVTQMGNDKSIKCEQNLGHDTMYWYKQDSKKFLKIMFSYNNKELIINETVPNRFSPKSPDKAHLNLHINSLELGDSAVYFCASSQTRPATEAFFGQGTRLTVV.

The chain recombines TRBV7-9 with TRBJ2-5; 9 bases align to TRBD1. This CDR3 is 13 amino acids long. J was trimmed by 13 bases and V by 4 bases; bases with no gene match: 10. Germline values: CDR1 SEHNR, CDR2 FQNEAQ (reference sequence). The chain's CDR3 is CASSSIGQGMAYF. DNA for the CDR3: TGTGCCAGCAGCTCAATCGGACAGGGGATGGCGTACTTC.

About this clonotype itself: One end of the junction varies from germline; a read error may be responsible. CDR3 residues: CASGFNRVQPQHF. CDR3 nucleotides: TGTGCCAGCGGCTTCAACAGGGTCCAGCCCCAGCATTTT. V and J are TRBV5-5 and TRBJ1-5; D is possibly TRBD1 (6 bases). CDR3 length equals 13 residues. In germline, CDR1 is SGHKS, CDR2 YYEKEE (reference sequence).

V and J are TRBV12-3 or TRBV12-4 and TRBJ2-5; weak D call: TRBD2 (7 bases). This CDR3 contains 12 residues. Between the trimmed V and J ends, which lost 8 bases and 5 bases, there was a span of 12 bases. The CDR3 is CASGLGGETQYF. Here the CDR3 DNA reads TGTGCCAGCGGACTAGGGGGGGAGACCCAGTACTTC.

This clonotype has a handful of counts. This chain uses TRBV20-1 with TRBJ1-1, with a weak D call TRBD1 (5 bases). V was trimmed by 5 bases and J by 0 bases, leaving 10 bases between them. CDR1 and CDR2 (germline): DFQATT, SNEGSKA (reference sequence). The CDR3 covers 13 residues. The CDR3 region is CSAFGTLNTEAFF. The CDR3 region has the DNA TGCAGTGCTTTTGGGACGTTGAACACTGAAGCTTTCTTT.

A single count supports this clonotype. One junction end does not reproduce the germline sequence, and a read error may be involved. The chain recombines TRBV20-1 with TRBJ1-6, with 10 bases matching TRBD1. The CDR3 runs 15 residues. Germline CDR1 and CDR2: DFQATT and SNEGSKA (reference sequence). The chain's CDR3 is CGAREGDRGGSPLHF. In DNA, the CDR3 is TGCGGTGCTAGAGAGGGGGACAGGGGCGGCTCACCCCTCCACTTT.

This clonotype turned up a few times. V is TRBV20-1 and J is TRBJ1-1, with D maybe TRBD1 (5 bases). The V end was cut by 8 bases, the J end by 0 bases, with 13 bases between. Germline loops: CDR1 DFQATT, CDR2 SNEGSKA (reference sequence). The CDR3 is 13 residues long. In DNA form, the CDR3 reads TGCAGTTTTGAGGGACGGTTGAACACTGAAGCTTTCTTT. Translating gives CSFEGRLNTEAFF.

The chain combines TRBV12-3 or TRBV12-4 with TRBJ1-6, with D maybe TRBD1 (5 bases). The ends were cut back, 5 bases at V and 6 bases at J, with 11 bases in the middle. The CDR3 spans 14 residues. The CDR3 loop is CASSLGPLNSPLHF. CDR3 nucleotides: TGTGCCAGCAGTCTGGGACCGCTTAATTCACCCCTCCACTTT.

This clonotype was counted only a few times. V gene TRBV10-1 combines with J gene TRBJ2-3; 8 bases are a match to TRBD1. The CDR3 runs to 15 residues. The J segment lost 4 bases and the V segment lost 3 bases, leaving 6 bases of the junction unmatched. Germline V CDR1 and CDR2: WNHNN, SYGVQD (reference sequence). In DNA form, the CDR3 reads TGCGCCAGCAGTGATCGACAGGGGCGACCAGATACGCAGTATTTT. Translated, it gives CASSDRQGRPDTQYF.

This chain connects TRBV19 to TRBJ2-2, with 8 nucleotides matching TRBD2. Per germline, CDR1 LNHDA and CDR2 SQIVND (reference sequence). The junction had 4 bases not matched to a gene; V was cut back by 4 bases and J by 3 bases. The CDR3 has 15 residues. The CDR3: CASSTGLAHTGELFF. Here the CDR3 DNA reads TGTGCCAGTAGTACCGGACTAGCTCACACCGGGGAGCTGTTTTTT.

The chain couples TRBV6-1 to TRBJ2-7; D is unresolved. V lost 2 bases and J lost 3, with 5 bases in between. Germline V gene data show CDR1 as MNHNS and CDR2 as SASEGT. The CDR3 contains 12 residues. The CDR3 DNA reads as TGTGCCAGCAGTGAAAAGGGCTACGAGCAGTACTTC. Its translation is CASSEKGYEQYF.

The chain uses TRBV2 and TRBJ1-6, with a tentative D call TRBD1 (5 bases). The V gene's germline CDR1 is SNHLY and CDR2 FYNNEI. This CDR3 is built from 13 residues. The V end was cut by 7 bases, the J end by 7 bases, with 11 bases between. CDR3 DNA: TGTGCCAGCACGCCCAGGGTGAATTCACCCCTCCACTTT. This translates into CASTPRVNSPLHF. Variable domain in full (rest from reference TRBV2 and TRBJ1-6): EPEVTQTPSHQVTQMGQEVILRCVPISNHLYFYWYRQILGQKVEFLVSFYNNEISEKSEIFDDQFSVERPDGSNFTLKIRSTKLEDSAMYFCASTPRVNSPLHFGNGTRLTVT.

This rearrangement joins TRBV19 to TRBJ2-5, with D perhaps TRBD1 or TRBD2 (5 bases each). Germline CDR1 reads LNHDA; CDR2 reads SQIVND (reference sequence). Trimming took 1 base from V and 5 from J, leaving 11 bases between them. The CDR3 has 14 amino acids. The CDR3 DNA reads as TGTGCCAGTAGTATAGTGGGGGTAGAGGAGACCCAGTACTTC. Amino acids: CASSIVGVEETQYF. Full variable domain (missing parts from reference TRBV19 and TRBJ2-5): DGGITQSPKYLFRKEGQNVTLSCEQNLNHDAMYWYRQDPGQGLRLIYYSQIVNDFQKGDIAEGYSVSREKKESFPLTVTSAQKNPTAFYLCASSIVGVEETQYFGPGTRLLVL.

This clonotype was seen a few times. The J gene is TRBJ1-5, the V gene TRBV6-1, with unresolved D. Trimming cost V 6 bases and J 1 base, with 4 bases left between them. CDR1 and CDR2 from the germline V gene are MNHNS and SASEGT. This CDR3 is built from 12 residues. For the CDR3, the DNA is TGTGCCAGCAGACACAGCAATCAGCCCCAGCATTTT. Protein sequence: CASRHSNQPQHF.

The chain is built from TRBV30 and TRBJ2-3; 10 positions agree with TRBD1. The CDR3 length is 18 residues. CDR1 and CDR2 (germline): GTSNPN, SVGIG (reference sequence). J lost 3 bases, V lost 2 bases, and 14 bases had no gene match. The CDR3 here is CAWSSVLGTGVSTDTQYF. The CDR3 nucleotides read TGTGCCTGGAGTTCCGTACTTGGGACAGGGGTATCGACAGATACGCAGTATTTT.

The rearrangement links TRBV12-3 or TRBV12-4 to TRBJ2-5, with D possibly matching TRBD2 (6 bases). V was clipped by 6 bases and J by 4 bases, with 15 bases between them. The CDR3 covers 14 residues. CDR3 nucleotides: TGTGCCAGCAGCGGTACGGAGGGTCGAGAGACCCAGTACTTC. As protein: CASSGTEGRETQYF.

As concerns this clonotype: One junction end disagrees with the germline gene, perhaps due to a read error. This sequence joins TRBV18 and TRBJ2-2; possibly TRBD2 for D (5 bases). The CDR3 contains 13 residues. Germline lookup yields CDR1 KGHSH and CDR2 LQKENI. Here the CDR3 DNA reads TGTGCCAGCTCTCCACGGGGAGCCGGGGAGCTGTTTTTT. It specifies CASSPRGAGELFF.

This clonotype was counted only a few times. The chain links TRBV20-1 to TRBJ1-1; D gene unclear. Germline V gene data show CDR1 as DFQATT and CDR2 as SNEGSKA (reference sequence). This CDR3 is built from 12 residues. The V and J ends lost 0 bases and 10 bases respectively, with 12 bases between them. The CDR3 is CSARDSWGRAFF. CDR3 in DNA: TGCAGTGCTAGAGATTCTTGGGGTAGAGCTTTCTTT.

The chain recombines TRBV21-1 with TRBJ2-1. TRBV21-1 is termed a pseudogene. The CDR3 consists of 14 residues. In DNA, the CDR3 is TGTGCCAGCAGCAAAGATGGGGAAGACAATGAGCAGTTCTTC. Its translation: CASSKDGEDNEQFF.

J is TRBJ2-2 and V is TRBV12-3 or TRBV12-4, with TRBD2 matching 9 bases. V shed 5 bases, J shed 5 bases, and the junction held 9 bases outside the gene matches. The CDR3 totals 16 residues. The DNA for the CDR3 is TGTGCCAGCAGTCCAGCGCGGGGGGGTTGGACCGGGGAGCTGTTTTTT. Translation gives CASSPARGGWTGELFF.

The chain recombines TRBV20-1 with TRBJ1-1, with a possible D match to TRBD1 (6 bases). Germline assignment: CDR1 DFQATT and CDR2 SNEGSKA (reference sequence). Trimming pared 2 bases from V and 2 bases from J, leaving 12 bases between. This CDR3 comprises 14 residues. The CDR3 DNA is TGCAGTGCTAGAAAGGGACAATCTAACACTGAAGCTTTCTTT. Its protein product is CSARKGQSNTEAFF.